A selection of T cell receptor beta chains follows, all from one sample in a study of cytomegalovirus exposure and HLA in healthy donors. TCRdb's copy holds only in-frame clones and misses some; the assay was immunoSEQ multiplex PCR. The sample includes some 30,000 clones, 44% of them seen just once. Sequencing input: PBMCs. Source of these receptors: a woman between 45 and 60 years old in good health and CMV-seronegative. Each CDR3 is given with its conserved first and last residue. D genes are given only for firm matches. Not all rows give a size; the values are once, few, many and, for expanded clones, a class.

size | J | V | D | DNA | CDR3
- | TRBJ2-7 | TRBV5-1 | TRBD2 | TGCGCCAGCAGCCCTAGCGGGATCTACGAGCAGTACTTC | CASSPSGIYEQYF
few | TRBJ1-2 | TRBV5-5 | TRBD1 | TGTGCCAGCAGCTTGGACAGGGGTAACTATGGCTACACCTTC | CASSLDRGNYGYTF
- | TRBJ2-3 | TRBV5-6 | - | TGTGCCAGCAGCTTTCGCCCCAGACAGGCAAGCACAGATACGCAGTATTTT | CASSFRPRQASTDTQYF
- | TRBJ2-2 | TRBV7-9 | TRBD2 | TGTGCCAGCAGCTCCCAGTCACTAGCGGGAGTGGTCACCGGGGAGCTGTTTTTT | CASSSQSLAGVVTGELFF
few | TRBJ1-4 | TRBV15 | TRBD1 | TGTGCCACCAGCAGAGATAGACAGGGCTGGAATGAAAAACTGTTTTTT | CATSRDRQGWNEKLFF
few | TRBJ1-2 | TRBV13 | TRBD1 | TGTGCCAGCAGCACCCGGACAGGGTTCGGCTACACCTTC | CASSTRTGFGYTF
few | TRBJ1-3 | TRBV11-2 | - | TGTGCCAGCAGCGCTTCAGGTGCGGGAAACACCATATATTTT | CASSASGAGNTIYF
few | TRBJ2-1 | TRBV6-5 | TRBD2 | TGTGCCAGCTCGAGGCCTAGCGGGAGATACAATGAGCAGTTCTTC | CASSRPSGRYNEQFF
- | TRBJ2-7 | TRBV11-2 | TRBD1 | TGTGCCAGCAGCCCCCGGGACAGGGCCCTCTACGAGCAGTACTTC | CASSPRDRALYEQYF
- | TRBJ2-5 | TRBV21-1 | - | TGTGCCAGCCCCCCGGGTAGAGAGTACCAAGAGACCCAGTACTTC | CASPPGREYQETQYF
few | TRBJ2-5 | TRBV20-1 | - | TGCAGTGCTAGACGGGGGGAGACCCAGTACTTC | CSARRGETQYF
few | TRBJ1-1 | TRBV19 | - | TGTGCCAGTAGGCTTGGGTGGGAGGTTGAAGCTTTCTTT | CASRLGWEVEAFF
- | TRBJ1-4 | TRBV7-2 | - | TGTGCCAGCAGCTTATCGACTACACGGCCAGAAAAACTGTTTTTT | CASSLSTTRPEKLFF
few | TRBJ2-3 | TRBV18 | - | TGTGCCAGCTCACGGACAACCTCTTGGGGAGATACGCAGTATTTT | CASSRTTSWGDTQYF
- | TRBJ2-1 | TRBV4-2 | - | TGTGCCAGCAGCCCTTCGGGACTCAAGGAGGGAGAGCAGTTCTTC | CASSPSGLKEGEQFF
- | TRBJ2-5 | TRBV7-4 | - | TGTGCCAGCAGCCTCAGTGGGGGGACGGAGACCCAGTACTTC | CASSLSGGTETQYF
- | TRBJ1-4 | TRBV6-5 | - | TGTGCCAGCAGTTACGGACACGGAGCAACTAATGAAAAACTGTTTTTT | CASSYGHGATNEKLFF
few | TRBJ2-7 | TRBV5-1 | TRBD1 | TGCGCCAGCAGTCGGGACAGTATCTCCTACGAGCAGTACTTC | CASSRDSISYEQYF
few | TRBJ2-5 | TRBV5-1 | TRBD2 | TGCGCCAGCAGATTAGGACTAGCGGGAGTTGAGACCCAGTACTTC | CASRLGLAGVETQYF
- | TRBJ1-1 | TRBV5-4 | - | TGTGCCAGCAGCTTGACAGGGTCGAACACTGAAGCTTTCTTT | CASSLTGSNTEAFF
- | TRBJ2-2 | TRBV18 | TRBD2 | TGTGCCAGCTCACACGGGACTAGTTTATCAGGCGGGGAGCTGTTTTTT | CASSHGTSLSGGELFF
few | TRBJ2-7 | TRBV23-1 | - | TGCGCCAGCGGATGGACAGACCCTTTCTACGAGCAGTACTTC | CASGWTDPFYEQYF
few | TRBJ2-5 | TRBV9 | TRBD2 | TGTGCCAGCAGCCTCCTGTCTGGGACTAGCGGGGGCTTAGAGACCCAGTACTTC | CASSLLSGTSGGLETQYF
few | TRBJ2-1 | TRBV5-1 | - | TGCGCCAGCAGCTTGTCTCTAGCGACAAGCTCCTACAATGAGCAGTTCTTC | CASSLSLATSSYNEQFF
few | TRBJ1-4 | TRBV7-9 | - | TGTGCCAGCAGCTTTCAGAGGCTTCGGACTAATGAAAAACTGTTTTTT | CASSFQRLRTNEKLFF
- | TRBJ1-2 | TRBV11-3 | TRBD1 | TGTGCCAGCAGCCGGGACAGGCCTAACTATGGCTACACCTTC | CASSRDRPNYGYTF
- | TRBJ2-2 | TRBV5-1 | TRBD2 | TGCGCCAGCAGCTTCCAAGCGGGAGAGTCCGGGGAGCTGTTTTTT | CASSFQAGESGELFF
- | TRBJ2-1 | TRBV7-9 | TRBD2 | TGTGCCAGCAGTCCCCTACTAGCGGGGGGTTACAATGAGCAGTTCTTC | CASSPLLAGGYNEQFF
- | TRBJ1-5 | TRBV6-5 | - | TGTGCCAGCAGTTACTCCCGGGATCAGCCCCAGCATTTT | CASSYSRDQPQHF
once | TRBJ2-3 | TRBV5-1 | TRBD1 | TGCGCCAGCAGCGGGGACCGGGACAGGGTCACAGATACGCAGTATTTT | CASSGDRDRVTDTQYF
- | TRBJ1-6 | TRBV5-4 | - | TGTGCCAGCAGTAACGGGCAGGGGTCGGTTTCACCCCTCCACTTT | CASSNGQGSVSPLHF
- | TRBJ2-2 | TRBV6-1 | - | TGTGCCAGCGACCGGGGATCAAACACCGGGGAGCTGTTTTTT | CASDRGSNTGELFF
- | TRBJ2-5 | TRBV5-6 | TRBD2 | TGTGCCAGCAGCTTGGCCTGGGGAGGGCAGGGAGGAGAGACCCAGTACTTC | CASSLAWGGQGGETQYF
few | TRBJ1-3 | TRBV18 | - | TGTGCCAGCTCACCGGGGGCAGGGCGAGGAAACACCATATATTTT | CASSPGAGRGNTIYF
few | TRBJ2-7 | TRBV18 | TRBD1 | TGTGCCAGCTCCTCCGGGACAGGATTCGAGCAGTACTTC | CASSSGTGFEQYF
- | TRBJ1-4 | TRBV7-8 | TRBD1 | TGTGCCAGCAGCTTACACGGACAGGGCGATGAAAAACTGTTTTTT | CASSLHGQGDEKLFF
- | TRBJ2-5 | TRBV5-1 | - | TGCGCCAGCAGCTCATCAGGGGATTGGGCTTGGGAGACCCAGTACTTC | CASSSSGDWAWETQYF
- | TRBJ1-2 | TRBV10-3 | - | TGTGCCATCAGTGAAACCCCGGTGGTCTATGGCTACACCTTC | CAISETPVVYGYTF
few | TRBJ1-5 | TRBV21-1 | - | TGTGCCAGCGGAGGGATTTGCAATCAGCCCCAGCATTTT | CASGGICNQPQHF
few | TRBJ2-4 | TRBV21-1 | - | TGTGCCAGCATCGGGGGAGCCAAAAACATTCAGTACTTC | CASIGGAKNIQYF
- | TRBJ2-1 | TRBV2 | TRBD1 | TGTGCCAGCAGCCGGGACAGGGGTTTGGATGAGCAGTTCTTC | CASSRDRGLDEQFF
- | TRBJ2-2 | TRBV19 | TRBD1 | TGTGCCAGTAGTATTCACCCCGCGAGGGGGCGCGGCGCCGGGGAGCTGTTTTTT | CASSIHPARGRGAGELFF
few | TRBJ2-7 | TRBV5-1 | - | TGCGCCAGCAGCTTGGCCTCGGGCGGGATCTCCTACGAGCAGTACTTC | CASSLASGGISYEQYF
- | TRBJ1-5 | TRBV6-1 | - | TGTGCCAGCAGGCAATTATTGGGGGGGGGCCAGCCCCAGCATTTT | CASRQLLGGGQPQHF
- | TRBJ2-1 | TRBV27 | TRBD1 | TGTGCCAGCAGTACGCAGGGGGCGGGCTACAATGAGCAGTTCTTC | CASSTQGAGYNEQFF
few | TRBJ1-2 | TRBV2 | - | TGTGCCAGCAGTGAAACAGGGTGGCGCTATGGCTACACCTTC | CASSETGWRYGYTF
- | TRBJ2-1 | TRBV9 | - | TGTGCCAGCAGCGTAACCTTGCCAGGTCTTAGCTCCTACAATGAGCAGTTCTTC | CASSVTLPGLSSYNEQFF
- | TRBJ1-2 | TRBV4-1 | TRBD1 | TGCGCCAGCAGCCATCCTTGGGACAGGTTTAGGGGCTACACCTTC | CASSHPWDRFRGYTF
- | TRBJ1-6 | TRBV2 | - | TGTGCCAGCAGTCCAACCCGGACAGATAATTCACCCCTCCACTTT | CASSPTRTDNSPLHF
once | TRBJ1-2 | TRBV14 | - | TGTGCCAGCAGCCAACAGGGCTATGGCTACACCTTC | CASSQQGYGYTF
once | TRBJ2-7 | TRBV9 | - | TGTGCCAGCAGCGTAGCGGGACAAGGTTTCGAGCAGTACTTC | CASSVAGQGFEQYF
- | TRBJ2-7 | TRBV11-3 | TRBD1 | TGTGCCAGCAGCTACGGGACAGCCTCGGGACAGTACTTC | CASSYGTASGQYF
- | TRBJ2-2 | TRBV19 | TRBD1 | TGTGCCAGTAGTATAGACCCTGACAGGGCACGTACCGGGGAGCTGTTTTTT | CASSIDPDRARTGELFF
- | TRBJ1-2 | TRBV14 | - | TGTGCCAGCAGCCATCAGGGAAGTTACTATGGCTACACCTTC | CASSHQGSYYGYTF
- | TRBJ2-1 | TRBV7-2 | - | TGTGCCAGCAGCCACGTTTCTCTACAGGTAAATGAGCAGTTCTTC | CASSHVSLQVNEQFF
few | TRBJ1-6 | TRBV5-1 | TRBD1 | TGCGCCAGCAGCTTTTTTTACAGACAGGGCGATAATTCACCCCTCCACTTT | CASSFFYRQGDNSPLHF